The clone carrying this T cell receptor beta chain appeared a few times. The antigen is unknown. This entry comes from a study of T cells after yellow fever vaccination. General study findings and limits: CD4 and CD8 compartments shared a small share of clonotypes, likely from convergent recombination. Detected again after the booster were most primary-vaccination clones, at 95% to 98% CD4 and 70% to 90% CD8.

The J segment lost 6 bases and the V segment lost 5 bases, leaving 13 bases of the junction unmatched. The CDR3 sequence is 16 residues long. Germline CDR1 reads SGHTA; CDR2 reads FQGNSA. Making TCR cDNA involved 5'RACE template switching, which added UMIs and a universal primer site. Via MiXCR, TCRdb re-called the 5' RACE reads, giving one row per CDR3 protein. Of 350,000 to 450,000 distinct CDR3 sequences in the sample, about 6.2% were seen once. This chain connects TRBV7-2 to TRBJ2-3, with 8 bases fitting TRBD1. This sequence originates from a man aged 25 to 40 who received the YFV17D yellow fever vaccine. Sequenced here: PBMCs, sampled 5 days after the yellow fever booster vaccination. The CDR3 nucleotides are TGTGCCAGCAGCCCACGGACAGGGACGTTGCGTGATACGCAGTATTTT. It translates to CASSPRTGTLRDTQYF.